The 25 T cell receptor beta chains in this list originate from one sample, sequenced in a study of shared clonotypes between healthy human individuals. Generated by immunoSEQ multiplex PCR, the TCRdb table keeps only in-frame clones and is missing some. This sample has 450,000 to 500,000 clones, with 65% to 80% found just once. Sequenced: PBMCs. These receptors were obtained from a woman aged 35 to 49 in good health. Some clones in this sample may be carry-over from other donors' samples.

The rearrangement links TRBV6-4 to TRBJ2-1; D uncertain. The CDR3 spans 12 residues. CDR1 is MRHNA and CDR2 is SNTAGT in the germline V gene. Trimming left V 2 bases short and J 6 bases short, with 5 bases between. The chain's CDR3 is CASSDTLNEQFF. CDR3 nucleotide sequence: TGTGCCAGCAGTGACACCCTCAATGAGCAGTTCTTC.

V gene TRBV30 combines with J gene TRBJ2-4; tentatively, D is TRBD2 (6 bases). Trimming took off 1 base at V and 3 bases at J, with 16 bases between the two ends. The CDR3 sequence is 16 residues long. Germline CDR1 GTSNPN, CDR2 SVGIG (reference sequence). The CDR3 loop reads CAWSAHLTGVKNIQYF. The DNA for the CDR3 is TGTGCCTGGAGTGCACATCTGACGGGGGTCAAAAACATTCAGTACTTC. Filled out from reference TRBV30 and TRBJ2-4, the complete variable domain reads SQTIHQWPATLVQPVGSPLSLECTVEGTSNPNLYWYRQAAGRGLQLLFYSVGIGQISSEVPQNLSASRPQDRQFILSSKKLLLSDSGFYLCAWSAHLTGVKNIQYFGAGTRLSVL.

This sequence joins TRBV6-5 and TRBJ1-2, with TRBD1 matching over 7 bases. The CDR3 sequence is 14 residues long. After removal of 10 bases from V and 5 bases from J, the junction contained 13 bases not matched to a gene. CDR1 and CDR2 from the germline V gene are MNHEY and SVGAGI. The CDR3 loop is CATGGGTDTYGYTF. DNA for the CDR3: TGTGCCACTGGGGGGGGGACAGACACTTATGGCTACACCTTC.

As regards this clone: One end of the junction varies from germline; a read error may be responsible. The chain employs TRBV30 and TRBJ1-2, with 7 nucleotides matching TRBD1. The CDR3 is 13 residues long. The V gene's germline CDR1 is GTSNPN and CDR2 SVGIG (reference sequence). The CDR3: CARSPGGDYGYTF. The CDR3 DNA reads as TGTGCCCGGAGTCCAGGGGGTGACTATGGCTACACCTTC.

The chain joins TRBV7-3 to TRBJ2-1, with 14 bases that match TRBD2. Germline lookup yields CDR1 SGHTA and CDR2 FQGTGA. This CDR3 is 18 amino acids long. J gave up 7 bases and V 1 base, and 9 bases lay outside the gene matches. CDR3 nucleotide sequence: TGTGCCAGCAGCTTAAAAGGAGGGGGACTAGCGGGAGTGAATGAGCAGTTCTTC. Its protein product is CASSLKGGGLAGVNEQFF.

In this sample, this clone turned up many times. The chain employs TRBV21-1 and TRBJ2-7; the table's D call, TRBD1, was not checked against the DNA. TRBV21-1 is termed a pseudogene. The CDR3 runs 16 residues. The CDR3 sequence: CASSKDGTGGPYEQYF. The CDR3 coding sequence is TGTGCCAGCAGCAAAGATGGGACAGGGGGTCCTTACGAGCAGTACTTC.

The chain combines TRBV5-8 with TRBJ1-2; the match to TRBD1 covers 8 bases. The CDR3 runs 15 residues. V shed 4 bases and J 4 bases; nucleotides not matched to a gene: 9. The germline CDR1 and CDR2 sequences are SGHTS and YDEGEE. CDR3 coding DNA: TGTGCCAGCAGCCGGGGACAGGACGTGATCTATGGCTACACCTTC. This encodes CASSRGQDVIYGYTF.

The chain has TRBV27 and TRBJ1-2, with D perhaps matching TRBD1 (5 bases). V was trimmed by 5 bases and J by 7 bases, leaving 14 bases between them. Germline assignment: CDR1 MNHEY and CDR2 SMNVEV (reference sequence). CDR3 length: 13 amino acids. CDR3 sequence reads: CASSQGRAGGYTF. The CDR3 region has the DNA TGTGCCAGCAGTCAGGGCAGGGCGGGTGGCTACACCTTC.

The chain carries TRBV9 and TRBJ2-5, with D possibly being TRBD1 (5 bases). Germline V lookup: CDR1 SGDLS, CDR2 YYNGEE. The CDR3 is 14 amino acids. Deletions cut 4 bases from V and 4 bases from J, with 14 bases between. The CDR3 nucleotides read TGTGCCAGCAGCTCCGGAGTGGGGCGAGAGACCCAGTACTTC. It is translated as CASSSGVGRETQYF.

A single count supports this clone. V and J are TRBV29-1 and TRBJ1-1, with no clear D. This CDR3 spans 12 amino acids. The germline V gene has CDR1 SQVTM and CDR2 ANQGSEA. Trimming removed 7 bases at V and 6 bases at J, with 15 bases between. DNA of the CDR3: TGCAGCGCCTTGTGGCGGGAGGCTGAAGCTTTCTTT. Its protein is CSALWREAEAFF.

A single count supports this clone. The CDR3 carries no conserved terminal phenylalanine or tryptophan, so it likely arises from a read error. The chain combines TRBV4-2 with TRBJ2-3; TRBD2 aligns across 14 bases. The germline CDR1 and CDR2 sequences are LGHNA and YNFKEQ. V lost 3 bases to trimming and J lost 0 bases; unmatched junction nucleotides: 8. The CDR3 is 19 amino acids. The CDR3 DNA reads TGTGCCAGCAGCCAGGGACTAGCGGGAGCGGGAGGGAGCACAGATACGCAGTATTCT. Protein sequence: CASSQGLAGAGGSTDTQYS.

The chain is built from TRBV18 and TRBJ2-7; 10 bases align to TRBD1. Trimming took 6 bases from V and 6 from J; bases not matched to a gene: 8. CDR3 size: 14 residues. Germline CDR1 KGHSH, CDR2 LQKENI. CDR3 nucleotides: TGTGCCAGCTCGCAGTATGACAGGGGGCCCGAGCAGTACTTC. Its translation: CASSQYDRGPEQYF.

This clone has a handful of counts. The gene calls are TRBV5-6 and TRBJ1-2, with D hard to call. Trimming removed 4 bases from V and 2 bases from J, with 15 bases in between. Germline V gene data show CDR1 as SGHDT and CDR2 as YYEEEE. The CDR3 contains 15 residues. The CDR3 sequence is CASSSRQTLNYGYTF. CDR3 sequence (DNA): TGTGCCAGCAGCAGCCGACAAACTTTGAACTATGGCTACACCTTC.

CDR3: CASSLDSSNTEAFF. DNA of the CDR3: TGTGCCAGCAGCTTGGACAGCTCGAACACTGAAGCTTTCTTT. This chain joins TRBV7-9 and TRBJ1-1, with D possibly TRBD1 on 6 matching bases. Trimming pared 3 bases from V and 1 base from J, leaving 9 bases between. This CDR3 has 14 residues. CDR1 and CDR2 from the germline V gene are SEHNR and FQNEAQ (reference sequence).

V usage is TRBV28 and J usage is TRBJ2-7; 7 bases line up with TRBD2. There are 13 residues in the CDR3. Unmatched junction bases numbered 10, after V lost 10 bases and J lost 4 bases. Germline-derived CDR1 and CDR2 are MDHEN and SYDVKM. The CDR3 here is CATERLAKYEQYF. The CDR3 DNA reads TGTGCCACCGAAAGACTAGCCAAATACGAGCAGTACTTC. The full variable domain, rest sourced from reference TRBV28 and TRBJ2-7, is DVKVTQSSRYLVKRTGEKVFLECVQDMDHENMFWYRQDPGLGLRLIYFSYDVKMKEKGDIPEGYSVSREKKERFSLILESASTNQTSMYLCATERLAKYEQYFGPGTRLTVT.

This clone has only a few counts. V gene TRBV30 combines with J gene TRBJ2-7, with D uncertain. Germline CDR1 reads GTSNPN; CDR2 reads SVGIG (reference sequence). V was clipped by 0 bases and J by 6 bases, with 9 bases between them. There are 12 residues in the CDR3. The CDR3 sequence is CAWSVYRGEQYF. Written as DNA, the CDR3 is TGTGCCTGGAGTGTCTACCGTGGCGAGCAGTACTTC.

The chain couples TRBV19 to TRBJ2-7; D ambiguous. Trimming removed 1 base at V and 6 bases at J, with 7 bases between. Germline values: CDR1 LNHDA, CDR2 SQIVND (reference sequence). This CDR3 has 12 amino acids. In DNA form, the CDR3 reads TGTGCCAGTAGTATAGCCCCCGGCGAGCAGTACTTC. Its protein is CASSIAPGEQYF.

The rearrangement uses TRBV5-1 and TRBJ2-7; TRBD2 might be the D (6 bases). Germline V gene lookup returns CDR1 SGHRS and CDR2 YFSETQ. V lost 5 bases, J lost 5 bases, and 17 bases lay in between. This CDR3 has 14 residues. CDR3 residues: CASSGLGGSHEQYF. CDR3 sequence (DNA): TGCGCCAGCAGTGGCCTTGGGGGGTCCCACGAGCAGTACTTC.

Ten or more counts support this clone. Other DNA sequences in the sample encode the same CDR3. V usage is TRBV29-1 and J usage is TRBJ1-1; a possible D gene is TRBD1 (5 bases). V lost 6 bases, J lost 0 bases, and 17 bases lay in between. In germline, CDR1 is SQVTM, CDR2 ANQGSEA. The CDR3 spans 15 residues. The CDR3 here is CSVRAGWGMNTEAFF. The CDR3, as DNA: TGCAGCGTGAGGGCAGGATGGGGGATGAACACTGAAGCTTTCTTT.

CDR3 nucleotides: TGTGCCAGCAGCTTATCTCCGGGAGTAGAGACCCAGTACTTC. Protein: CASSLSPGVETQYF. The chain joins TRBV11-3 to TRBJ2-5, with D possibly being TRBD2 (6 bases). This CDR3 contains 14 residues. V gave up 2 bases and J gave up 4 bases, with 11 bases separating them. Germline V gene lookup returns CDR1 SGHNT and CDR2 YENEEA.

This clone was counted a single time. V is TRBV4-1 and J is TRBJ2-1; 12 bases are shared with TRBD2. This CDR3 region has 18 residues. From germline, CDR1 is MGHRA and CDR2 YSYEKL. V was clipped by 7 bases and J by 8 bases; unmatched bases: 18. In DNA form, the CDR3 reads TGCGCCAGCACCCTAAGGCTAGCGGGAGGGCTGGAGGGTGATGAGCAGTTCTTC. This codes for CASTLRLAGGLEGDEQFF.

This clone was found once. The V call is TRBV10-3, the J call TRBJ2-5, with 7 bases lining up with TRBD2. The trim removed 9 bases at V and 4 bases at J, leaving 11 bases unmatched. The V gene's germline CDR1 is ENHRY and CDR2 SYGVKD. This CDR3 is 14 amino acids long. CDR3 nucleotide sequence: TGTGCCATGCGAGGCGGGAGTACTGGAGAGACCCAGTACTTC. This gives the protein CAMRGGSTGETQYF.

The V gene is TRBV5-3, the J gene TRBJ2-2; possible D gene TRBD1, 6 bases. TRBV5-3 is sorted into the ORF group, with uncertain function. The CDR3 is 15 residues long. V shed 0 bases and J shed 4 bases, with 10 bases lying between them. CDR3 amino acids: CARSLDRDGTGELFF. The CDR3 bases are TGTGCCAGAAGCTTGGACAGGGATGGCACCGGGGAGCTGTTTTTT.

The gene calls are TRBV6-1 and TRBJ2-7; 7 nucleotides match TRBD2. The CDR3 sequence is 18 residues long. Germline loops: CDR1 MNHNS, CDR2 SASEGT. V lost 2 bases and J lost 0; bases outside the gene matches: 13. Written as DNA, the CDR3 is TGTGCCAGCAGTGAACAATACCTACTCGGGAGGTTCTCCTACGAGCAGTACTTC. This sequence encodes CASSEQYLLGRFSYEQYF.

The gene calls are TRBV19 and TRBJ1-4, with D hard to call. The germline V gene encodes CDR1 LNHDA and CDR2 SQIVND (reference sequence). V lost 3 bases and J 7 bases, leaving 15 bases between the germline ends. CDR3 size: 15 residues. The CDR3 loop is CASSIQWGVGEKLFF. In nucleotides, the CDR3 is TGTGCCAGTAGTATTCAATGGGGAGTCGGTGAAAAACTGTTTTTT.